Presented here are 23 T cell receptor beta chains from one specimen sequenced in a study of post-analysis software for immune sequencing data. The study, taken as a whole, reports: Patients used about five TRBV segments, including TRBV5-6, TRBV5-1 and TRBV20-1, more often than controls.

Their recognized antigens are unknown. TCR beta cDNA libraries had unique molecular identifiers. TCRdb re-analysed the PCR reads in MiXCR, keeping a single row per CDR3 protein. The sample records about 430,000 distinct CDR3 sequences, approximately 37% being singletons. The sample comprised blood. All receptors come from a girl aged 2 to 9 with multiple sclerosis.

Remarks on this clonotype: At one of its ends the junction is not consistent with the germline gene, which may arise from a read error. The J gene is TRBJ1-4, the V gene TRBV5-1; D ambiguous. The germline V gene has CDR1 SGHRS and CDR2 YFSETQ. The CDR3 is 14 amino acids. The CDR3 bases are TGCGCCAGCAGCTTGGACCCCCTGGCTGAAAAACGGTTTTTT. Translated, it gives CASSLDPLAEKRFF.

V is TRBV9 and J is TRBJ2-1, with D possibly TRBD2 on 5 matching bases. V lost 4 bases to trimming and J lost 8 bases, with 22 bases between them. Germline CDR1 is SGDLS and CDR2 is YYNGEE. The CDR3 sequence is 16 residues long. The CDR3 DNA follows: TGTGCCAGCAGCATTCTCCGGGAAACGACGATCCATGAGCAGTTCTTC. Residues: CASSILRETTIHEQFF. The full variable domain, its missing parts supplied by reference TRBV9 and TRBJ2-1, is DSGVTQTPKHLITATGQRVTLRCSPRSGDLSVYWYQQSLDQGLQFLIQYYNGEERAKGNILERFSAQQFPDLHSELNLSSLELGDSALYFCASSILRETTIHEQFFGPGTRLTVL.

The chain combines TRBV29-1 with TRBJ2-1, with D perhaps matching TRBD1 (7 bases). The germline V gene has CDR1 SQVTM and CDR2 ANQGSEA. The CDR3 runs 14 residues. V gave up 4 bases and J gave up 5 bases, with 15 bases separating them. The DNA for the CDR3 is TGCAGCGTTGTGCGGGACAGCCACAACAATGAGCAGTTCTTC. It encodes CSVVRDSHNNEQFF.

The chain uses TRBV24-1 and TRBJ2-3; 10 bases line up with TRBD2. The V gene's germline CDR1 is KGHDR and CDR2 SFDVKD. CDR3 length: 15 residues. The V and J ends lost 6 bases and 3 bases, in that order; junction bases with no gene match: 5. The CDR3 sequence: CATSSTSGATDTQYF. The DNA of the CDR3 is TGTGCCACCAGTAGTACTAGCGGGGCGACAGATACGCAGTATTTT.

The chain recombines TRBV29-1 with TRBJ1-1, with D maybe TRBD1 (6 bases). V shed 8 bases and J shed 0 bases, with 13 bases lying between them. The CDR3 covers 13 residues. Germline V CDR1 and CDR2: SQVTM, ANQGSEA. The CDR3 reads CSFRGLMNTEAFF. Here the CDR3 DNA reads TGCAGCTTTCGGGGGCTTATGAACACTGAAGCTTTCTTT.

This clonotype was counted at least ten times. This sequence joins TRBV29-1 and TRBJ2-7; the D gene is possibly TRBD2 (5 bases). This CDR3 is built from 11 residues. V lost 5 bases and J 3 bases, leaving 8 bases between the germline ends. Per germline, CDR1 SQVTM and CDR2 ANQGSEA. The CDR3 loop is CSVFRGYEQYF. The CDR3 nucleotides are TGCAGCGTTTTCCGGGGCTACGAGCAGTACTTC.

The chain employs TRBV7-3 and TRBJ1-1; D is perhaps TRBD1 (6 bases). V lost 5 bases, J lost 1 base, and 14 bases lay in between. This CDR3 spans 15 amino acids. Germline CDR1 and CDR2: SGHTA and FQGTGA. The CDR3 nucleotides are TGTGCCAGCAGCGTATACAGGGTTGGGAACACTGAAGCTTTCTTT. Its translation is CASSVYRVGNTEAFF.

This clonotype turned up a few times. DNA for the CDR3: TGTGCCAGCAGCTCACTAGCGGGGGATCGGTCCTACGAGCAGTACTTC. Its translation: CASSSLAGDRSYEQYF. The V call is TRBV5-4, the J call TRBJ2-7, with 11 bases identical to TRBD2. This CDR3 has 16 amino acids. Trimming took 3 bases from V and 1 from J; bases not matched to a gene: 6. Germline CDR1 reads SGHNT; CDR2 reads YYREEE (reference sequence).

Many counts were recorded for this clonotype. This rearrangement joins TRBV27 to TRBJ1-6; 8 positions agree with TRBD1. Per germline, CDR1 MNHEY and CDR2 SMNVEV (reference sequence). CDR3 length equals 15 residues. V was pared by 3 bases and J by 9 bases, with 7 bases of the junction left unmatched. The CDR3 nucleotides are TGTGCCAGCAGTTTGATGCAGGGGGCGGGTTCACCCCTCCACTTT. This sequence encodes CASSLMQGAGSPLHF.

The chain carries TRBV4-3 and TRBJ2-2; 12 positions agree with TRBD2. The J segment lost 5 bases and the V segment lost 5 bases, leaving 9 bases of the junction unmatched. Germline V CDR1 and CDR2: LGHNA, YSLEER. CDR3 size: 17 residues. This chain's CDR3 is CASSESLAGGPTGELFF. DNA for the CDR3: TGCGCCAGCAGCGAGAGTCTAGCGGGAGGGCCTACCGGGGAGCTGTTTTTT.

V usage is TRBV27 and J usage is TRBJ1-5; D is possibly TRBD1 (5 bases). This CDR3 contains 17 residues. Germline CDR1 MNHEY, CDR2 SMNVEV (reference sequence). Deletions cut 8 bases from V and 1 base from J, with 21 bases between. This CDR3 reads CASETDPGNESNQPQHF. For the CDR3, the DNA is TGTGCCAGCGAGACAGATCCCGGTAATGAGAGCAATCAGCCCCAGCATTTT.

The V and J genes are TRBV4-1 and TRBJ2-5, with TRBD1 matching 7 bases. Germline assignment: CDR1 MGHRA and CDR2 YSYEKL. This CDR3 is built from 17 residues. Trimming removed 1 base from V and 4 bases from J; junction bases left unmatched: 12. In nucleotides, the CDR3 is TGCGCCAGCAGCCAAGTACAGGGGTTGGGGGTGAGAGAGACCCAGTACTTC. Its translation: CASSQVQGLGVRETQYF.

The V gene is TRBV4-3, the J gene TRBJ2-7, with 9 bases fitting TRBD1. The trim removed 3 bases at V and 0 bases at J, leaving 6 bases unmatched. CDR3 length: 16 residues. CDR1 is LGHNA, CDR2 YSLEER, per germline. The CDR3 DNA follows: TGCGCCAGCAGCCAGAGTATACAGGGGGCCTCCTACGAGCAGTACTTC. It codes for CASSQSIQGASYEQYF.

CDR3 in amino acids: CASSLTRLGQYF. The CDR3 DNA follows: TGTGCCAGCAGTTTAACCCGTCTGGGGCAGTATTTT. The chain employs TRBV12-3 or TRBV12-4 and TRBJ2-3; D remains ambiguous. V lost 2 bases, J lost 11 bases, and 11 bases lay in between. The CDR3 extends over 12 amino acids.

This clonotype was picked up many times. The CDR3 DNA is TGCAGTGCTAGACCGGGGGGCTACGAGCAGTACTTC. Protein sequence: CSARPGGYEQYF. V usage is TRBV20-1 and J usage is TRBJ2-7; 7 bases fit TRBD2. The CDR3 is 12 amino acids. Germline lookup yields CDR1 DFQATT and CDR2 SNEGSKA (reference sequence). V gave up 2 bases and J gave up 3 bases; unmatched junction bases: 1.

This clonotype was recorded a few times. The chain employs TRBV7-2 and TRBJ1-4; D call uncertain. Germline V CDR1 and CDR2: SGHTA, FQGNSA. V lost 0 bases to trimming and J lost 8 bases, with 13 bases between them. CDR3 length: 15 amino acids. CDR3 residues: CASSLALGPGEKLFF. The CDR3 nucleotides read TGTGCCAGCAGCTTAGCGCTTGGGCCGGGCGAAAAACTGTTTTTT.

The rearrangement joins TRBV5-1 to TRBJ2-7; possible D gene TRBD2, 5 bases. Trimming stripped 7 bases from V and 6 bases from J, with 17 bases between. The CDR3 is 13 amino acids. CDR1 SGHRS and CDR2 YFSETQ come from the germline V gene. The CDR3 protein is CASCRGTTGEQYF. The CDR3 nucleotides are TGCGCCAGCTGCCGGGGAACCACCGGCGAGCAGTACTTC.

This chain links TRBV6-1 with TRBJ2-7, with TRBD2 matching 11 bases. V shed 4 bases, J shed 3 bases, and the junction held 8 bases outside the gene matches. From germline, CDR1 is MNHNS and CDR2 SASEGT. This CDR3 contains 16 residues. CDR3 DNA sequence: TGTGCCAGCAGTGTGCTGACTAGCGGGATCAGCTACGAGCAGTACTTC. Its translation: CASSVLTSGISYEQYF.

This chain joins TRBV20-1 and TRBJ1-1; 7 bases align to TRBD1. The length of the CDR3 is 14 residues. The germline CDR1 and CDR2 sequences are DFQATT and SNEGSKA (reference sequence). The junction had 3 bases not matched to a gene; V was cut back by 0 bases and J by 2 bases. CDR3: CSARDRGDNTEAFF. The CDR3 DNA reads as TGCAGTGCTAGAGACAGGGGGGATAACACTGAAGCTTTCTTT.

This clonotype was picked up a small number of times. This chain connects TRBV7-2 to TRBJ2-1; 10 positions match TRBD2. J was trimmed by 4 bases and V by 6 bases; bases with no gene match: 6. Per the germline V gene, CDR1 is SGHTA and CDR2 is FQGNSA. This CDR3 spans 15 amino acids. CDR3 amino acids: CASSLTSGPYNEQFF. In DNA, the CDR3 is TGTGCCAGCAGTCTGACTAGCGGGCCGTACAATGAGCAGTTCTTC. Full variable domain (rest looked up from reference TRBV7-2 and TRBJ2-1): GAGVSQSPSNKVTEKGKDVELRCDPISGHTALYWYRQSLGQGLEFLIYFQGNSAPDKSGLPSDRFSAERTGGSVSTLTIQRTQQEDSAVYLCASSLTSGPYNEQFFGPGTRLTVL.

This clonotype was detected a few times. The chain is built from TRBV6-5 and TRBJ2-5; 16 bases match TRBD2. The CDR3 is 18 residues long. With V trimmed by 0 bases and J by 5 bases, 6 bases remained unmatched. The germline CDR1 and CDR2 sequences are MNHEY and SVGAGI. The CDR3 protein is CASSYSAGLAGGRETQYF. Here the CDR3 DNA reads TGTGCCAGCAGTTACTCCGCGGGACTAGCGGGGGGGAGGGAGACCCAGTACTTC.

This clonotype has only a few counts. The chain joins TRBV6-4 to TRBJ2-1, with a weak D call TRBD2 (5 bases). In germline, CDR1 is MRHNA, CDR2 SNTAGT. V was shortened by 4 bases and J by 4 bases, with 8 bases between the two germline ends. The CDR3 runs to 13 residues. Written as DNA, the CDR3 is TGTGCCAGCAGTGCGGGATTTTACAATGAGCAGTTCTTC. This translates into CASSAGFYNEQFF.

The chain employs TRBV10-3 and TRBJ2-1, with TRBD2 matching 10 bases. V trimming: 4 bases; J trimming: 7 bases; junction bases outside the gene matches: 4. Germline V gives CDR1 ENHRY, CDR2 SYGVKD. The CDR3 runs 14 residues. This CDR3 reads CAISGSGGINEQFF. The DNA of the CDR3 is TGTGCCATCAGTGGTAGCGGGGGGATTAATGAGCAGTTCTTC.